This TCR beta chain originates from a study of blood T cells in healthy people across ages. A sample-barcoded 5' primer and a J-beta primer mix were used in a second PCR of about 7 to 12 cycles. Each cDNA was tagged by a template-switch adaptor containing 12 random nucleotides. Each CDR3 protein gets one entry after TCRdb re-called the 5' RACE reads with MiXCR. This sample has around 800,000 distinct CDR3 sequences; 46% occur once, and the top ten carry around 18%. As regards this clonotype: Its antigen is still unknown.

The CDR3 totals 14 residues. V lost 6 bases, J lost 4 bases, and 15 bases lay in between. In germline, CDR1 is MGHDK, CDR2 SYGVNS. Study-wide findings and caveats: TCR beta diversity, measured per million T cells, fell in a roughly linear way with age.

The chain carries TRBV25-1 and TRBJ1-1, with a weak D call TRBD1 (6 bases). The sequencing sample was made of blood. This TCR came from a man older than 75 in good health. In nucleotides, the CDR3 is TGTGCCAGCAGAGAAAGCAGGGGTGGCACTGAAGCTTTCTTT. Its translation: CASRESRGGTEAFF.